Following are 24 T cell receptor beta chains from one sample sequenced in a study of T cell responses to AZD1222 COVID-19 vaccine. Profiling relied on immunoSEQ multiplex PCR, and the TCRdb table lists in-frame clones only, not all of them. Here the sample spans some 150,000 clones, 80% to 95% being singletons. Material: peripheral blood, obtained 28 days after the second AZD1222 dose. The origin of the receptors is an adult who received the AZD1222 COVID-19 vaccine.

The CDR3 reads CASSPTWAGGPGNEQFF. CDR3 DNA: TGTGCCAGCAGCCCTACCTGGGCGGGAGGGCCAGGCAATGAGCAGTTCTTC. V gene TRBV6-2 or TRBV6-3 combines with J gene TRBJ2-1; 9 bases agree with TRBD2. V was clipped by 6 bases and J by 6 bases; unmatched bases: 15. Germline CDR1 reads MNHEY; CDR2 reads SVGEGT. The CDR3 consists of 17 residues.

A few counts support this clone. The rearrangement uses TRBV5-4 and TRBJ2-5; a weak D match, TRBD1 (5 bases). CDR3 size: 14 residues. The germline gives CDR1 SGHNT, CDR2 YYREEE (reference sequence). The ends were cut back, 2 bases at V and 2 bases at J, with 10 bases in the middle. Here the CDR3 DNA reads TGTGCCAGCAGCTTCTACACAGGTCAAGAGACCCAGTACTTC. Amino acids: CASSFYTGQETQYF.

This clone has a single count. The V and J genes are TRBV27 and TRBJ2-3; unclear D gene. Trimming pared 2 bases from V and 1 base from J, leaving 4 bases between. The CDR3 sequence is 13 residues long. CDR1 is MNHEY and CDR2 is SMNVEV in the germline V gene (reference sequence). CDR3 amino acids: CASSLAGTDTQYF. Here the CDR3 DNA reads TGTGCCAGCAGTTTAGCAGGCACAGATACGCAGTATTTT.

The chain is built from TRBV30 and TRBJ1-5; no clear D gene. The CDR3 has 13 amino acids. The germline V and J ends were trimmed by 1 base and 0 bases, with 4 bases remaining between them. Looked up from germline, CDR1 is GTSNPN and CDR2 is SVGIG (reference sequence). The CDR3 is CAWSADSNQPQHF. Here the CDR3 DNA reads TGTGCCTGGAGTGCTGATAGCAATCAGCCCCAGCATTTT.

This clone was observed a handful of times. The chain recombines TRBV7-8 with TRBJ2-2, with D tentatively TRBD2 (6 bases). Germline CDR1 SGHVS, CDR2 FQNEAQ. Trimming pared 6 bases from V and 9 bases from J, leaving 11 bases between. CDR3 length: 12 amino acids. The CDR3 sequence: CASREGSRELFF. CDR3 nucleotides: TGTGCCAGCAGGGAGGGGAGCCGGGAGCTGTTTTTT.

J is TRBJ1-2 and V is TRBV28; D is ambiguous. CDR3 length: 11 amino acids. V dropped 8 bases and J dropped 5 bases, with 9 bases sitting between them. CDR1 is MDHEN, CDR2 SYDVKM, per germline. DNA of the CDR3: TGTGCCAGCTGGGATTTTTATGGCTACACCTTC. Protein product: CASWDFYGYTF.

Written as DNA, the CDR3 is TGTGCCACCAGTGACCCTAACACCGGGGAGCTGTTTTTT. This encodes CATSDPNTGELFF. The V gene is TRBV24-1, the J gene TRBJ2-2; the D is unclear. V shed 4 bases and J shed 2 bases, with 4 bases lying between them. CDR1 is KGHDR, CDR2 SFDVKD, per germline. The CDR3 extends over 13 amino acids.

The chain combines TRBV5-1 with TRBJ1-2; 7 nucleotides align to TRBD1. The V gene's germline CDR1 is SGHRS and CDR2 YFSETQ. The CDR3 contains 14 residues. V gave up 0 bases and J gave up 5 bases; unmatched junction bases: 4. CDR3 coding DNA: TGCGCCAGCAGCTTGGAGCAGGGGGTTTATGGCTACACCTTC. It yields the protein CASSLEQGVYGYTF.

The chain recombines TRBV4-3 with TRBJ2-7; TRBD2 agrees at 7 bases. J gave up 6 bases and V 2 bases, and 4 bases lay outside the gene matches. The length of the CDR3 is 13 residues. In germline, CDR1 is LGHNA, CDR2 YSLEER. CDR3 sequence reads: CASSQTWGGEQYF. In nucleotides, the CDR3 is TGCGCCAGCAGCCAAACATGGGGGGGCGAGCAGTACTTC.

The J gene is TRBJ2-1, the V gene TRBV2, with TRBD1 matching 7 bases. Germline V gives CDR1 SNHLY, CDR2 FYNNEI. J lost 4 bases, V lost 4 bases, and 1 base had no gene match. This CDR3 spans 13 amino acids. CDR3 region: CASSGDSYNEQFF. CDR3 nucleotide sequence: TGTGCCAGCAGTGGGGACAGTTACAATGAGCAGTTCTTC.

This sequence joins TRBV19 and TRBJ2-5; TRBD2 matches 14 bases. Germline CDR1 and CDR2: LNHDA and SQIVND (reference sequence). Germline trimming cut 5 bases from V and 4 bases from J; bases unmatched to any gene: 6. This CDR3 spans 16 amino acids. The CDR3 loop reads CASSYLGLAGAETQYF. The CDR3 coding sequence is TGTGCCAGTAGTTACCTGGGACTAGCGGGAGCAGAGACCCAGTACTTC.

The chain recombines TRBV7-2 with TRBJ1-6, with 9 bases lining up with TRBD1. The CDR3 loop spans 13 amino acids. Looked up from germline, CDR1 is SGHTA and CDR2 is FQGNSA. V shed 6 bases and J 9 bases; nucleotides not matched to a gene: 3. This chain's CDR3 is CASRGQGGSPLHF. In DNA, the CDR3 is TGTGCCAGCAGGGGACAGGGCGGTTCACCCCTCCACTTT.

The chain joins TRBV6-5 to TRBJ1-2, with TRBD1 matching 10 bases. V shed 8 bases, J shed 7 bases, and the junction held 4 bases outside the gene matches. The CDR3 covers 12 residues. Germline V gives CDR1 MNHEY, CDR2 SVGAGI. The chain's CDR3 is CASYRQGAGYTF. CDR3 DNA: TGTGCCAGCTACCGACAGGGGGCTGGCTACACCTTC.

The rearrangement uses TRBV5-8 and TRBJ1-1; D call uncertain. The CDR3 runs to 10 residues. Per germline, CDR1 SGHTS and CDR2 YDEGEE. V lost 1 base and J 12 bases, leaving 7 bases between the germline ends. The CDR3 spells CASSLKGSFF. The CDR3 bases are TGTGCCAGCAGCTTGAAAGGGTCTTTCTTT.

The chain recombines TRBV9 with TRBJ2-3; perhaps TRBD2 as D (5 bases). CDR1 is SGDLS, CDR2 YYNGEE, per germline. The CDR3 is 14 amino acids. Trimming took off 0 bases at V and 5 bases at J, with 10 bases between the two ends. CDR3 amino acids: CASSVATRGDTQYF. In nucleotides, the CDR3 is TGTGCCAGCAGCGTAGCTACCCGGGGAGATACGCAGTATTTT.

This rearrangement joins TRBV5-1 to TRBJ1-4; D uncertain. Germline V gene data show CDR1 as SGHRS and CDR2 as YFSETQ. The CDR3 is made up of 16 amino acids. With 0 bases removed from V and 0 bases from J, the gap between germline ends came to 9 bases. The CDR3 reads CASSLGTGTTNEKLFF. The CDR3 DNA is TGCGCCAGCAGCTTGGGGACCGGGACAACTAATGAAAAACTGTTTTTT.

The chain links TRBV4-3 to TRBJ1-4; 9 bases are a match to TRBD1. The CDR3 loop spans 15 amino acids. Germline loops: CDR1 LGHNA, CDR2 YSLEER. With V trimmed by 0 bases and J by 7 bases, 3 bases remained unmatched. DNA for the CDR3: TGCGCCAGCAGCCAAGAAGGGACAGGGTCTGAAAAACTGTTTTTT. Protein: CASSQEGTGSEKLFF.

This chain uses TRBV3-1 (or the pseudogene TRBV3-2) with TRBJ2-1; the D gene is possibly TRBD2 (5 bases). CDR1 is LGHDT, CDR2 YNNKEL, per germline (reference sequence). The CDR3 totals 14 residues. V lost 2 bases, J lost 7 bases, and 12 bases lay in between. Written as DNA, the CDR3 is TGTGCCAGCAGCCAAATGGGAGATCATAATGAGCAGTTCTTC. Protein product: CASSQMGDHNEQFF.

J is TRBJ1-1 and V is TRBV3-1 (or the pseudogene TRBV3-2); no clear D gene. Germline assignment: CDR1 LGHDT and CDR2 YNNKEL (reference sequence). The CDR3 totals 13 residues. V lost 1 base to trimming and J lost 8 bases, with 11 bases between them. The CDR3 spells CASSQGVGVEAFF. The CDR3 DNA reads as TGTGCCAGCAGCCAAGGTGTAGGAGTAGAAGCTTTCTTT.

This chain connects TRBV7-9 to TRBJ2-1; possible D gene TRBD2, 5 bases. Trimming removed 2 bases at V and 2 bases at J, with 16 bases between. The CDR3 spans 17 residues. Germline V lookup: CDR1 SEHNR, CDR2 FQNEAQ (reference sequence). The CDR3 is CASSLSDGLGTYNEQFF. The CDR3 DNA sequence: TGTGCCAGCAGCTTATCGGACGGACTGGGGACCTACAATGAGCAGTTCTTC.

The chain links TRBV10-1 to TRBJ2-1; TRBD1 is a possible D gene (5 bases). This CDR3 is 10 amino acids long. Germline values: CDR1 WNHNN, CDR2 SYGVQD (reference sequence). Trimming pared 8 bases from V and 9 bases from J, leaving 8 bases between. The CDR3 region has the DNA TGCGCCAGCGCCACAGGTGAGCAGTTCTTC. It encodes CASATGEQFF.

J is TRBJ1-1 and V is TRBV7-3; TRBD1 aligns across 7 bases. Germline V gene data show CDR1 as SGHTA and CDR2 as FQGTGA. J was trimmed by 4 bases and V by 4 bases; bases with no gene match: 6. This CDR3 has 14 residues. The CDR3 DNA is TGTGCCAGCAGCTACATCGCAGGGGGCACTGAAGCTTTCTTT. Encoded protein: CASSYIAGGTEAFF.

This clone was recorded only once. J is TRBJ2-3 and V is TRBV19; the D gene is possibly TRBD2 (6 bases). V lost 6 bases, J lost 2 bases, and 12 bases lay in between. Germline V gene sequence: CDR1 LNHDA, CDR2 SQIVND (reference sequence). The CDR3 is made up of 14 amino acids. The CDR3 DNA is TGTGCCAGTAGGGCGGGGCGGGCCACAGATACGCAGTATTTT. This gives the protein CASRAGRATDTQYF.

The CDR3 spells CASSWDGQGAYTEAFF. In DNA form, the CDR3 reads TGCGCCAGCAGCTGGGACGGACAGGGGGCTTACACTGAAGCTTTCTTT. The rearrangement uses TRBV5-1 and TRBJ1-1; TRBD1 agrees at 11 bases. Germline V gives CDR1 SGHRS, CDR2 YFSETQ. Trimming took 3 bases from V and 3 from J; bases not matched to a gene: 7. There are 16 residues in the CDR3.